A single sample gave rise to the 17 T cell receptor beta chains below, sequenced in a study of T cells after posttransplantation cyclophosphamide. Method: immunoSEQ multiplex PCR; TCRdb's copy keeps in-frame clones and lacks some. This sample has approximately 23,000 clones, with 86% found just once. The sequenced sample was PBMCs. The receptor set was obtained from a woman between 55 and 75 years old with a blood cancer, CMV-positive, and with a related stem cell donor.

The V call is TRBV2, the J call TRBJ2-5; D uncertain. Germline V gene data show CDR1 as SNHLY and CDR2 as FYNNEI. Deletions cut 1 base from V and 2 bases from J, with 11 bases between. This CDR3 spans 15 amino acids. The CDR3 region has the DNA TGTGCCAGCAGTGAAGGGTCGCGACTGCAAGAGACCCAGTACTTC. Protein sequence: CASSEGSRLQETQYF.

The chain combines TRBV29-1 with TRBJ1-1; D is uncertain. This CDR3 has 11 amino acids. The V end was cut by 7 bases, the J end by 5 bases, with 11 bases between. Germline V gene lookup returns CDR1 SQVTM and CDR2 ANQGSEA. CDR3 sequence (DNA): TGCAGCGCGGGTCGTCAAACTGAAGCTTTCTTT. Protein sequence: CSAGRQTEAFF.

The chain's CDR3 is CASSLGGQVSYEQYF. DNA for the CDR3: TGTGCCAGCAGCCTAGGGGGCCAGGTCTCCTACGAGCAGTACTTC. The chain couples TRBV7-2 to TRBJ2-7; 7 bases agree with TRBD1. The length of the CDR3 is 15 residues. The germline V gene encodes CDR1 SGHTA and CDR2 FQGNSA. Unmatched junction bases numbered 7, after V lost 5 bases and J lost 0 bases. Looking up the rest from reference TRBV7-2 and TRBJ2-7 gives the full variable domain: GAGVSQSPSNKVTEKGKDVELRCDPISGHTALYWYRQSLGQGLEFLIYFQGNSAPDKSGLPSDRFSAERTGGSVSTLTIQRTQQEDSAVYLCASSLGGQVSYEQYFGPGTRLTVT.

V is TRBV10-1 and J is TRBJ2-1, with 8 positions matching TRBD2. V gave up 3 bases and J gave up 7 bases; unmatched junction bases: 5. The CDR3 length is 14 residues. Germline V CDR1 and CDR2: WNHNN, SYGVQD (reference sequence). CDR3 amino acids: CASSESPSGNEQFF. The CDR3 DNA reads as TGCGCCAGCAGTGAATCGCCTAGCGGGAATGAGCAGTTCTTC.

V usage is TRBV21-1 and J usage is TRBJ2-3; the table's D call, TRBD2, was not checked against the DNA. TRBV21-1 is listed as a pseudogene. This CDR3 has 17 residues. The CDR3 loop reads CASSPKVGLLSADTQYF. CDR3 DNA sequence: TGTGCCAGCAGCCCCAAGGTCGGTCTGCTTAGCGCAGATACGCAGTATTTT.

The J gene is TRBJ2-1, the V gene TRBV5-6, with TRBD2 identical over 7 bases. Germline V lookup: CDR1 SGHDT, CDR2 YYEEEE. V dropped 7 bases and J dropped 0; count of bases not matched to a gene: 7. The CDR3 has 15 amino acids. CDR3 in amino acids: CASGTRDYSYNEQFF. The CDR3 coding sequence is TGTGCCAGCGGTACCCGGGACTACTCCTACAATGAGCAGTTCTTC.

The chain couples TRBV10-3 to TRBJ1-1; D gene unclear. Germline V gene lookup returns CDR1 ENHRY and CDR2 SYGVKD. V lost 5 bases to trimming and J lost 4 bases, with 11 bases between them. The CDR3 extends over 13 amino acids. The CDR3 region is CAISSAAGTEAFF. As DNA, the CDR3 is TGTGCCATCAGTTCAGCGGCGGGCACTGAAGCTTTCTTT.

The chain joins TRBV5-1 to TRBJ2-2; 10 nucleotides match TRBD2. The trim removed 4 bases at V and 4 bases at J, leaving 4 bases unmatched. CDR1 SGHRS and CDR2 YFSETQ come from the germline V gene. This CDR3 comprises 15 residues. As DNA, the CDR3 is TGCGCCAGCAGCGCTAGCGGGAGCGGCACCGGGGAGCTGTTTTTT. Translating gives CASSASGSGTGELFF. The full variable domain, rest sourced from reference TRBV5-1 and TRBJ2-2, is KAGVTQTPRYLIKTRGQQVTLSCSPISGHRSVSWYQQTPGQGLQFLFEYFSETQRNKGNFPGRFSGRQFSNSRSEMNVSTLELGDSALYLCASSASGSGTGELFFGEGSRLTVL.

The chain joins TRBV5-1 to TRBJ1-2; D possibly corresponds to TRBD1 (5 bases). The V and J ends lost 5 bases and 6 bases respectively, with 14 bases between them. The germline V gene has CDR1 SGHRS and CDR2 YFSETQ. This CDR3 spans 13 amino acids. Here the CDR3 reads CASRGGQGNGYTF. As DNA, the CDR3 is TGCGCCAGCAGAGGAGGGCAGGGCAATGGCTACACCTTC.

The chain combines TRBV5-1 with TRBJ2-5; a possible D gene is TRBD2 (6 bases). The CDR3 contains 13 residues. Per germline, CDR1 SGHRS and CDR2 YFSETQ. Trimming removed 5 bases at V and 2 bases at J, with 10 bases between. CDR3 in amino acids: CASRAGVQETQYF. The CDR3 DNA reads as TGCGCCAGCAGAGCGGGTGTGCAAGAGACCCAGTACTTC.

The chain employs TRBV7-8 and TRBJ2-1; 9 positions agree with TRBD2. This CDR3 comprises 16 residues. CDR1 SGHVS and CDR2 FQNEAQ come from the germline V gene. J gave up 9 bases and V 2 bases, and 11 bases lay outside the gene matches. CDR3 amino acids: CASSLQLSSGRGEQFF. CDR3 DNA: TGTGCCAGCAGCTTACAACTGAGTAGCGGGAGAGGTGAGCAGTTCTTC.

This clone was counted a single time. This CDR3 is CASSAGQRRYEQYF. DNA of the CDR3: TGTGCCAGCAGCGCCGGACAGAGACGCTACGAGCAGTACTTC. The V gene is TRBV6-5, the J gene TRBJ2-7, with D maybe TRBD1 (6 bases). Germline V gene lookup returns CDR1 MNHEY and CDR2 SVGAGI. The V end was cut by 6 bases, the J end by 3 bases, with 15 bases between. The CDR3 runs 14 residues.

V usage is TRBV5-1 and J usage is TRBJ2-1; 10 bases align to TRBD2. This CDR3 is built from 17 residues. V shed 4 bases and J 8 bases; nucleotides not matched to a gene: 15. Germline CDR1 is SGHRS and CDR2 is YFSETQ. CDR3 nucleotide sequence: TGCGCCAGCAGCCTCACACTAGCGGGAAGGGGGTCAGATGAGCAGTTCTTC. This sequence encodes CASSLTLAGRGSDEQFF.

The chain couples TRBV27 to TRBJ1-2; no definite D call. Per the germline V gene, CDR1 is MNHEY and CDR2 is SMNVEV (reference sequence). The length of the CDR3 is 16 residues. Trimming removed 5 bases at V and 4 bases at J, with 20 bases between. The CDR3 spells CASSSNGANVIYGYTF. The CDR3 DNA reads TGTGCCAGCAGTAGTAACGGAGCCAACGTTATCTATGGCTACACCTTC.

The CDR3 here is CASSLPRTGSREKLFF. The DNA of the CDR3 is TGTGCCAGCAGCTTACCCCGGACAGGGTCACGTGAAAAACTGTTTTTT. The chain has TRBV7-9 and TRBJ1-4, with 8 bases identical to TRBD1. Germline-derived CDR1 and CDR2 are SEHNR and FQNEAQ (reference sequence). This CDR3 is 16 amino acids long. J was trimmed by 7 bases and V by 2 bases; bases with no gene match: 9.

The chain combines TRBV5-4 with TRBJ2-3; D call uncertain. The V gene's germline CDR1 is SGHNT and CDR2 YYREEE (reference sequence). This CDR3 is built from 13 residues. Trimming removed 0 bases at V and 2 bases at J, with 4 bases between. The CDR3: CASSLASTDTQYF. For the CDR3, the DNA is TGTGCCAGCAGCTTGGCCTCCACAGATACGCAGTATTTT.

The V and J genes are TRBV5-1 and TRBJ2-7; 7 positions match TRBD1. Germline CDR1 reads SGHRS; CDR2 reads YFSETQ. The CDR3 is 14 residues long. Unmatched junction bases numbered 14, after V lost 5 bases and J lost 9 bases. The CDR3 nucleotides are TGCGCCAGCAGACCCGGACAGGCAGCCAAGGGGCAGTACTTC. Its translation is CASRPGQAAKGQYF.